The sample holds one count of the clone carrying this T cell receptor (beta chain). No antigen is known for it. The CDR3 loop spans 12 amino acids. V gave up 5 bases and J gave up 3 bases, with 4 bases separating them. Germline CDR1 and CDR2: LNHDA and SQIVND (reference sequence). Selected positively for CCR7 and CD45RO-negative, naive CD8 cells excluded terminally differentiated effector memory CD45RA+ cells. The study enrolled healthy HIV-negative adults without recent acute infections or vaccinations as donors. The data were obtained in a study of shared clonotypes between healthy human individuals. On the study more broadly: Aged between 18 and 49, the donors were a couple of women and three men. General observations from the study: Generally, naive subsets came out with larger estimated richness than memory subsets.

This was a deep-level run. The repertoire was sequenced with immunoSEQ multiplex PCR; TCRdb's copy has only in-frame clones and lacks some. The sample has 2 million to 2.5 million clones, about 92% seen once. The receptor was derived from a man younger than 30 in good health. Some clones in this sample may be carry-over from other donors' samples. The specimen sequenced was naive CD8+ T cells from PBMCs. This rearrangement joins TRBV19 to TRBJ2-2; unclear D gene. CDR3 amino acids: CASSPYTGELFF. The CDR3 DNA reads TGTGCCAGTAGTCCATACACCGGGGAGCTGTTTTTT.